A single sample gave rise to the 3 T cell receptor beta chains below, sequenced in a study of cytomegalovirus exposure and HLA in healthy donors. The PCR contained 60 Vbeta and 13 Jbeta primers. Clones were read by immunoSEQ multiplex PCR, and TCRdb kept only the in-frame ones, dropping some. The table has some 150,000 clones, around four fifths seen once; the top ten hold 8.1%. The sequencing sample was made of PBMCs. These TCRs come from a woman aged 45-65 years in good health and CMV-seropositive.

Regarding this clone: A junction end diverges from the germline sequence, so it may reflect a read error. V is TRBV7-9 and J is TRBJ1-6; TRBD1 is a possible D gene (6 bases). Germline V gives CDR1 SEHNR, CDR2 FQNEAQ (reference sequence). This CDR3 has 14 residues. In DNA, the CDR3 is TGTTCCAGCAGGGGACTCGTCTTTAATTCACCCCTCCACTTT. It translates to CSSRGLVFNSPLHF.

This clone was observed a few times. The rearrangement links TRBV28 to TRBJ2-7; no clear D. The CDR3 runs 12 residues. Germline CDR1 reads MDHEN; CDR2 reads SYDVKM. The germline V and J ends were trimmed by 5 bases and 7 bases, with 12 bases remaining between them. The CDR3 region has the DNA TGTGCCAGCAGTACCCCAGCGAGGGAGCAGTACTTC. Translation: CASSTPAREQYF. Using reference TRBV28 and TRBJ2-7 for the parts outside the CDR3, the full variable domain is DVKVTQSSRYLVKRTGEKVFLECVQDMDHENMFWYRQDPGLGLRLIYFSYDVKMKEKGDIPEGYSVSREKKERFSLILESASTNQTSMYLCASSTPAREQYFGPGTRLTVT.

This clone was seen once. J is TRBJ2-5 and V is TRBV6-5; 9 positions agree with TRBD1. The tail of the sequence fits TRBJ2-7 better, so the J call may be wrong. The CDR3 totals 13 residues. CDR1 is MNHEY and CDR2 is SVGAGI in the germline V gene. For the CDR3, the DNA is TGTGCCAGCAGCAGACAGGGGGTCTACGAGCAGTACTTC. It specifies CASSRQGVYEQYF.